Shown below are 18 T cell receptor beta chains from a single sample sequenced in a study of T cell responses to AZD1222 COVID-19 vaccine. Some clones are missing from TCRdb's copy, which holds only in-frame ones; the method was immunoSEQ multiplex PCR. The sample consists of about 130,000 clones, approximately 92% of them appearing once. Sequenced here: peripheral blood, sampled 28 days after the second AZD1222 dose. These receptors all stem from an adult who received the AZD1222 COVID-19 vaccine.

The chain has TRBV30 and TRBJ1-2; D unclear. The CDR3 extends over 11 amino acids. Germline assignment: CDR1 GTSNPN and CDR2 SVGIG (reference sequence). V lost 3 bases and J lost 9, with 11 bases in between. This CDR3 reads CAWRSGGRYTF. CDR3 coding DNA: TGTGCCTGGAGGTCAGGAGGACGCTACACCTTC.

On this clone itself: Mismatch with germline at one junction end may stem from a read error. Here the CDR3 DNA reads TGTGCCAGCAGTTACCGGACAGGGACCAACTTC. This gives the protein CASSYRTGTNF. This chain uses TRBV28 with TRBJ1-2; 8 bases are shared with TRBD1. CDR3 length equals 11 residues. CDR1 and CDR2 from the germline V gene are MDHEN and SYDVKM.

This clone has a single count. This chain joins TRBV6-5 and TRBJ1-5, with D unresolved. The CDR3 runs to 12 residues. Germline lookup yields CDR1 MNHEY and CDR2 SVGAGI. Trimming removed 8 bases from V and 5 bases from J, with 10 bases in between. The CDR3 loop reads CASQEIDQPQHF. Written as DNA, the CDR3 is TGTGCCAGCCAAGAGATCGATCAGCCCCAGCATTTT.

This clone has a handful of counts. The rearrangement joins TRBV19 to TRBJ1-1; D might be TRBD1 (6 bases). There are 13 residues in the CDR3. In germline, CDR1 is LNHDA, CDR2 SQIVND (reference sequence). The V end lost 7 bases, the J end lost 6 bases, and 15 bases lay between the germline ends. The CDR3 reads CASIQGLGAEAFF. The CDR3 nucleotides are TGTGCCAGTATTCAGGGGCTGGGGGCTGAAGCTTTCTTT.

The chain employs TRBV7-8 and TRBJ1-2; TRBD1 might be the D (6 bases). V lost 5 bases and J lost 6, with 10 bases in between. From germline, CDR1 is SGHVS and CDR2 FQNEAQ. The CDR3 runs 12 residues. The CDR3 coding sequence is TGTGCCAGCAGCGACTACAGGGATGGCTACACCTTC. As protein: CASSDYRDGYTF.

This chain links TRBV12-3 or TRBV12-4 with TRBJ1-6; D is ambiguous. The CDR3 sequence is 13 residues long. V was pared by 2 bases and J by 7 bases, with 6 bases between. CDR3 sequence (DNA): TGTGCCAGCAGTTTATCAGTGAATTCACCCCTCCACTTT. Residues: CASSLSVNSPLHF.

The chain joins TRBV4-2 to TRBJ2-5; 13 nucleotides match TRBD2. V was pared by 3 bases and J by 2 bases, with 3 bases of the junction left unmatched. The CDR3 runs 16 residues. Germline-derived CDR1 and CDR2 are LGHNA and YNFKEQ. CDR3 sequence: CASSQSLAGGQETQYF. The CDR3 DNA follows: TGTGCCAGCAGCCAGTCACTAGCGGGGGGGCAAGAGACCCAGTACTTC.

V is TRBV11-2 and J is TRBJ2-7; TRBD1 agrees at 10 bases. CDR1 is SGHAT, CDR2 FQNNGV, per germline. After removal of 4 bases from V and 4 bases from J, the junction contained 10 bases not matched to a gene. This CDR3 is built from 16 residues. The DNA of the CDR3 is TGTGCCAGCAGCTCTATCATCGGGACAGGGGCTTACGAGCAGTACTTC. Translating it yields CASSSIIGTGAYEQYF. Looking up the rest from reference TRBV11-2 and TRBJ2-7 gives the full variable domain: EAGVAQSPRYKIIEKRQSVAFWCNPISGHATLYWYQQILGQGPKLLIQFQNNGVVDDSQLPKDRFSAERLKGVDSTLKIQPAKLEDSAVYLCASSSIIGTGAYEQYFGPGTRLTVT.

The chain is built from TRBV6-2 or TRBV6-3 and TRBJ2-7; D is ambiguous. This CDR3 is built from 14 residues. Germline CDR1 MNHEY, CDR2 SVGEGT. V was shortened by 0 bases and J by 0 bases, with 6 bases between the two germline ends. Written as DNA, the CDR3 is TGTGCCAGCAGTTACTCGATGGGCTCCTACGAGCAGTACTTC. Translating it yields CASSYSMGSYEQYF.

The rearrangement uses TRBV9 and TRBJ1-2; a possible D gene is TRBD1 (5 bases). V lost 4 bases to trimming and J lost 2 bases, with 18 bases between them. The CDR3 spans 16 residues. Germline CDR1 reads SGDLS; CDR2 reads YYNGEE. CDR3 amino acids: CASSQSGGPQNYGYTF. CDR3 DNA: TGTGCCAGCAGCCAATCTGGGGGTCCGCAAAACTATGGCTACACCTTC.

The chain couples TRBV10-3 to TRBJ1-1, with D hard to call. Germline V gives CDR1 ENHRY, CDR2 SYGVKD. The CDR3 spans 13 residues. V lost 8 bases and J 6 bases, leaving 16 bases between the germline ends. The chain's CDR3 is CAIGGFDTAEAFF. The CDR3 region has the DNA TGTGCCATCGGTGGATTCGACACCGCTGAAGCTTTCTTT.

This clone was seen just once. V usage is TRBV5-8 and J usage is TRBJ1-1; maybe TRBD1 (6 bases). CDR3 length: 14 residues. V was shortened by 2 bases and J by 7 bases, with 15 bases between the two germline ends. Germline V gives CDR1 SGHTS, CDR2 YDEGEE. CDR3 amino acids: CASSFDLGGHEAFF. CDR3 sequence (DNA): TGTGCCAGCAGCTTCGACTTGGGGGGCCATGAAGCTTTCTTT.

This sequence joins TRBV12-3 or TRBV12-4 and TRBJ1-2; tentatively, D is TRBD1 (6 bases). The length of the CDR3 is 13 residues. Trimming removed 6 bases from V and 8 bases from J, with 16 bases in between. DNA of the CDR3: TGTGCCAGCAGCCCGGGACACCTTACGGGCTACACCTTC. It is translated as CASSPGHLTGYTF.

This clone was seen a single time. V usage is TRBV19 and J usage is TRBJ1-1, with D possibly TRBD1 on 5 matching bases. Trimming stripped 3 bases from V and 3 bases from J, with 23 bases between. Germline V gives CDR1 LNHDA, CDR2 SQIVND (reference sequence). The CDR3 has 18 amino acids. Written as DNA, the CDR3 is TGTGCCAGTAGTATCCTTTACGGGGACCCGGCAGGTGACACTGAAGCTTTCTTT. It translates to CASSILYGDPAGDTEAFF. Complete variable domain (other parts from reference TRBV19 and TRBJ1-1): DGGITQSPKYLFRKEGQNVTLSCEQNLNHDAMYWYRQDPGQGLRLIYYSQIVNDFQKGDIAEGYSVSREKKESFPLTVTSAQKNPTAFYLCASSILYGDPAGDTEAFFGQGTRLTVV.

The V call is TRBV15, the J call TRBJ2-1, with 7 positions matching TRBD2. CDR3 length: 16 residues. V dropped 1 base and J dropped 9; count of bases not matched to a gene: 12. Germline V gives CDR1 LNHNV, CDR2 YYDKDF (reference sequence). This CDR3 is CATSRVFFGGGIEQFF. CDR3 DNA sequence: TGTGCCACCAGCAGAGTTTTCTTTGGGGGGGGTATTGAGCAGTTCTTC.

In nucleotides, the CDR3 is TGCGCCAGCAGCACGGGACTCAACACTGAAGCTTTCTTT. The encoded protein is CASSTGLNTEAFF. The chain is built from TRBV5-1 and TRBJ1-1; TRBD1 is a possible D gene (5 bases). The CDR3 runs 13 residues. Germline loops: CDR1 SGHRS, CDR2 YFSETQ. V lost 4 bases and J lost 2, with 9 bases in between.

The chain joins TRBV2 to TRBJ1-1; D unclear. Germline assignment: CDR1 SNHLY and CDR2 FYNNEI. With 7 bases removed from V and 0 bases from J, the gap between germline ends came to 9 bases. This CDR3 spans 13 amino acids. CDR3 loop: CASTQTLNTEAFF. The CDR3 nucleotides read TGTGCCAGCACCCAGACACTGAACACTGAAGCTTTCTTT.

This clone occurred a few times. The chain couples TRBV19 to TRBJ2-7; the D call may be TRBD1 or TRBD2 (5 bases each). Germline CDR1 reads LNHDA; CDR2 reads SQIVND (reference sequence). Trimming removed 10 bases from V and 3 bases from J, with 13 bases in between. CDR3 length equals 12 residues. CDR3 sequence: CATGTAGYEQYF. CDR3 nucleotide sequence: TGTGCCACTGGGACGGCAGGCTACGAGCAGTACTTC.